This TCR beta chain was retrieved from a study of CD8 T cells in ankylosing spondylitis. On this clonotype: Its antigen is unidentified.

The V gene's germline CDR1 is SGHDT and CDR2 YYEEEE. This CDR3 spans 14 amino acids. V lost 2 bases and J lost 5, with 11 bases in between. Quantitative barcoded 5'-RACE was used to prepare TCR beta libraries. MiXCR, applied by TCRdb to the 5' RACE reads, yields one record per CDR3 protein. The table has some 270,000 distinct CDR3 sequences, around 32% seen once. Study-level results: Several of the motif variants were reported before in synovial fluid and blood from reactive arthritis.

The sequenced sample was blood, either unsorted or a sorted T cell fraction (not recorded which). The rearrangement joins TRBV5-6 to TRBJ2-1, with D possibly being TRBD2 (7 bases). The clonotype was recovered from a male donor with ankylosing spondylitis or in good health (not recorded which). The CDR3 bases are TGTGCCAGCAGCTTCCGGGGGGCCCACAATGAGCAGTTCTTC. It yields the protein CASSFRGAHNEQFF.